This passage covers 8 T cell receptor beta chains from one sample sequenced in a study of blood T cell repertoires in COVID-19. Some clones are missing from TCRdb's copy, which holds only in-frame ones; the method was immunoSEQ multiplex PCR. This sample has roughly 330,000 clones, with more than 70% found just once. The sample consisted of PBMCs or T cells enriched from blood (not recorded which). The source is a woman between 25 and 40 years old who had recovered from COVID-19.

The chain links TRBV7-2 to TRBJ2-6, with a tentative D call TRBD1 (5 bases). Germline assignment: CDR1 SGHTA and CDR2 FQGNSA. The CDR3 spans 15 residues. Trimming removed 1 base from V and 4 bases from J, with 8 bases in between. The DNA for the CDR3 is TGTGCCAGCAGCTTAGTGGGGCCCGGGGCCAACGTCCTGACTTTC. Its translation is CASSLVGPGANVLTF.

In its sample, this clone was seen a few times. The chain has TRBV30 and TRBJ1-6; 7 bases map to TRBD1. The CDR3 runs to 14 residues. CDR1 and CDR2 from the germline V gene are GTSNPN and SVGIG (reference sequence). Unmatched junction bases numbered 10, after V lost 7 bases and J lost 7 bases. The chain's CDR3 is CASGPGQRNSPLHF. The DNA for the CDR3 is TGTGCCTCCGGACCGGGACAGAGAAATTCACCCCTCCACTTT. The full variable domain, its missing parts supplied by reference TRBV30 and TRBJ1-6, is SQTIHQWPATLVQPVGSPLSLECTVEGTSNPNLYWYRQAAGRGLQLLFYSVGIGQISSEVPQNLSASRPQDRQFILSSKKLLLSDSGFYLCASGPGQRNSPLHFGNGTRLTVT.

This chain connects TRBV6-5 to TRBJ2-3; D might be TRBD1 (5 bases). Germline V gives CDR1 MNHEY, CDR2 SVGAGI. This CDR3 spans 14 amino acids. V was shortened by 7 bases and J by 6 bases, with 17 bases between the two germline ends. The CDR3 here is CASTGAGPVDTQYF. DNA of the CDR3: TGTGCCAGCACTGGGGCCGGTCCCGTGGATACGCAGTATTTT.

The chain is built from TRBV5-1 and TRBJ2-7; D is ambiguous. The CDR3 has 12 residues. V was trimmed by 1 base and J by 5 bases, leaving 7 bases between them. CDR1 is SGHRS, CDR2 YFSETQ, per germline. The CDR3, as DNA: TGCGCCAGCAGCTTGAATAAAAACGAGCAGTACTTC. Protein: CASSLNKNEQYF.

The J gene is TRBJ1-1, the V gene TRBV5-8; no reliable D call. V lost 0 bases, J lost 0 bases, and 3 bases lay in between. Germline loops: CDR1 SGHTS, CDR2 YDEGEE. The CDR3 is 13 residues long. In DNA, the CDR3 is TGTGCCAGCAGCTTGGTATTGAACACTGAAGCTTTCTTT. It codes for CASSLVLNTEAFF.

The chain uses TRBV3-1 (or the pseudogene TRBV3-2) and TRBJ1-2; no firm D call. V was pared by 3 bases and J by 1 base, with 12 bases between. Germline lookup yields CDR1 LGHDT and CDR2 YNNKEL (reference sequence). There are 15 residues in the CDR3. CDR3 DNA sequence: TGTGCCAGCAGCCACTTAACAGCAGTTAACTATGGCTACACCTTC. Residues: CASSHLTAVNYGYTF.

V is TRBV5-1 and J is TRBJ2-5; D not resolved. The length of the CDR3 is 14 residues. Germline-derived CDR1 and CDR2 are SGHRS and YFSETQ. Trimming removed 1 base at V and 0 bases at J, with 7 bases between. CDR3 DNA: TGCGCCAGCAGCTTGACATCGTACCAAGAGACCCAGTACTTC. This gives the protein CASSLTSYQETQYF.

This CDR3 is CASSLAGTQPQHF. The CDR3 region has the DNA TGTGCCAGCAGTTTAGCGGGGACTCAGCCCCAGCATTTT. The V call is TRBV28, the J call TRBJ1-5; TRBD1 might be the D (5 bases). The CDR3 length is 13 residues. V was cut by 2 bases and J by 6 bases, with 8 bases left in between. CDR1 is MDHEN and CDR2 is SYDVKM in the germline V gene.